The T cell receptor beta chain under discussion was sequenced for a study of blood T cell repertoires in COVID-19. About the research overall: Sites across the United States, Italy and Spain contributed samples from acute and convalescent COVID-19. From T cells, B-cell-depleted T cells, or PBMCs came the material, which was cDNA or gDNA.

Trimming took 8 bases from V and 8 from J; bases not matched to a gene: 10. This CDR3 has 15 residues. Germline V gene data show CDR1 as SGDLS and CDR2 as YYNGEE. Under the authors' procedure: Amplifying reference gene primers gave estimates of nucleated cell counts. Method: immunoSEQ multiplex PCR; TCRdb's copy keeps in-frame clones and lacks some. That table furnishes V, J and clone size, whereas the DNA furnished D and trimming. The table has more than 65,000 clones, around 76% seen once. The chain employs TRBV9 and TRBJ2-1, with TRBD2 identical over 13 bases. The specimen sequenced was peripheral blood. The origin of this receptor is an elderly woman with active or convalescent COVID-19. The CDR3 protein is CARTGTSGVGDEQFF. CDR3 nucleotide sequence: TGTGCCAGGACCGGGACTAGCGGGGTTGGGGATGAGCAGTTCTTC.